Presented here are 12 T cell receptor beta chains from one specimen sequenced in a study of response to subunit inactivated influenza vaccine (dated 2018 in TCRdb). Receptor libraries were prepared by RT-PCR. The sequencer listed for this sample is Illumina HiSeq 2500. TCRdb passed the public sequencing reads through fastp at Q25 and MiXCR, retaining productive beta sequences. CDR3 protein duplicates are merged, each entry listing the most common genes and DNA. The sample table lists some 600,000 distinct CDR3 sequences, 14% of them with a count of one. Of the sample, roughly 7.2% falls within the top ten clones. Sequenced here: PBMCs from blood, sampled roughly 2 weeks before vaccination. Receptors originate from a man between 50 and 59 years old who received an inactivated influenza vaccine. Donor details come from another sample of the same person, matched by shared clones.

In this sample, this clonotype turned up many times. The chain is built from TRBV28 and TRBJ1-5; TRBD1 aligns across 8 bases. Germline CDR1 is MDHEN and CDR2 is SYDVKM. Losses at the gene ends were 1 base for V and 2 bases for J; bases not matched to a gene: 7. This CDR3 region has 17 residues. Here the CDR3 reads CASSLLRTGTGNQPQHF. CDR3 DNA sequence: TGTGCCAGCAGTTTATTAAGGACAGGGACGGGCAATCAGCCCCAGCATTTT.

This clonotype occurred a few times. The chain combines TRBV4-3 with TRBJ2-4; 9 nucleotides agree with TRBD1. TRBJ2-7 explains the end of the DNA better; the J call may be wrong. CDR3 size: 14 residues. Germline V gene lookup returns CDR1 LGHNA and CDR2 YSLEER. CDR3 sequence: CASSQGGDRVEQYF. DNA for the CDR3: TGCGCCAGCAGCCAAGGGGGGGACAGGGTCGAGCAGTACTTC.

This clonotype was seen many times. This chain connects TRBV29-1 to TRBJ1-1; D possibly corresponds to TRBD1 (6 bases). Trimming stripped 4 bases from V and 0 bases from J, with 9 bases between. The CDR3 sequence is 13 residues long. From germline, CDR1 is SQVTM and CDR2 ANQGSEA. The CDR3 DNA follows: TGCAGCGTTGGTCAGGGGTTGAACACTGAAGCTTTCTTT. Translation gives CSVGQGLNTEAFF. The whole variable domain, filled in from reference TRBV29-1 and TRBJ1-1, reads SAVISQKPSRDICQRGTSLTIQCQVDSQVTMMFWYRQQPGQSLTLIATANQGSEATYESGFVIDKFPISRPNLTFSTLTVSNMSPEDSSIYLCSVGQGLNTEAFFGQGTRLTVV.

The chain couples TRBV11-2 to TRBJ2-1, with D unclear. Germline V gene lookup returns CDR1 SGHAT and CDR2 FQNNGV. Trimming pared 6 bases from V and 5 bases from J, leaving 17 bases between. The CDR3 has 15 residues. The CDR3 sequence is CASSSQTTPNNEQFF. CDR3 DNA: TGTGCCAGCAGTTCCCAGACCACGCCGAACAATGAGCAGTTCTTC.

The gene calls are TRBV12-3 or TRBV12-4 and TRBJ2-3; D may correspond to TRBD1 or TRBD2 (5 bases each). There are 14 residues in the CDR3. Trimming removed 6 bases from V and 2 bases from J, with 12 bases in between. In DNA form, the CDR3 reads TGTGCCAGCAGCGACGGGGCTTCCACAGATACGCAGTATTTT. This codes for CASSDGASTDTQYF.

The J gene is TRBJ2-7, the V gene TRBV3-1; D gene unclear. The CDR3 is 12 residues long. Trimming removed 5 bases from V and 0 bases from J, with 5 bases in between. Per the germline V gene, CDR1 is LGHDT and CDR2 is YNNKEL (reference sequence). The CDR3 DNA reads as TGTGCCAGCAGCACCCACTCCTACGAGCAGTACTTC. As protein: CASSTHSYEQYF.

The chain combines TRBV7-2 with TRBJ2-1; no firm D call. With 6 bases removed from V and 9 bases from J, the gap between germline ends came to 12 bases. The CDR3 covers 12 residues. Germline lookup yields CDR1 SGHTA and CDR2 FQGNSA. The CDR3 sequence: CASSARYGEQFF. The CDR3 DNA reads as TGTGCCAGCAGTGCCCGGTACGGTGAGCAGTTCTTC. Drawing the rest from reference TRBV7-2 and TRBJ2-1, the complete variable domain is GAGVSQSPSNKVTEKGKDVELRCDPISGHTALYWYRQSLGQGLEFLIYFQGNSAPDKSGLPSDRFSAERTGGSVSTLTIQRTQQEDSAVYLCASSARYGEQFFGPGTRLTVL.

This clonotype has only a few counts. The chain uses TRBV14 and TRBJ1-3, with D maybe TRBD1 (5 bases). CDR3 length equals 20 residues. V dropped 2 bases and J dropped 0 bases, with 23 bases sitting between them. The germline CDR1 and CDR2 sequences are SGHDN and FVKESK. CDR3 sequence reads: CASSQIRAPWTSSSGNTIYF. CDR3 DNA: TGTGCCAGCAGCCAAATCAGGGCCCCCTGGACCTCGAGCTCTGGAAACACCATATATTTT.

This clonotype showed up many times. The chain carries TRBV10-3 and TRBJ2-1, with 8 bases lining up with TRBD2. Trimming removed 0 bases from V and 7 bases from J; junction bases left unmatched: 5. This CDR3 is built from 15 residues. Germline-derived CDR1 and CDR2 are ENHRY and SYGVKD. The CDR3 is CAISESGRGANEQFF. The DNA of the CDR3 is TGTGCCATCAGTGAGTCCGGGCGGGGGGCGAATGAGCAGTTCTTC.

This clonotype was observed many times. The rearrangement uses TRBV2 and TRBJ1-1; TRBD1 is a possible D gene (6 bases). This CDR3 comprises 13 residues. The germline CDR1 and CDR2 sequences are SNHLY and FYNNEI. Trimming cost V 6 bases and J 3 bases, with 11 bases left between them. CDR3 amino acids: CASSRTGYTEAFF. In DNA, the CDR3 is TGTGCCAGCAGCAGAACAGGGTACACTGAAGCTTTCTTT.

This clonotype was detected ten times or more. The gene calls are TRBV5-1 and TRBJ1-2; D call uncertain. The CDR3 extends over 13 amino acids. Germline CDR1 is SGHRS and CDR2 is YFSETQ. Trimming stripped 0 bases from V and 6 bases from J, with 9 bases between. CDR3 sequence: CASSLDPGDGYTF. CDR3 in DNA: TGCGCCAGCAGCTTGGACCCAGGCGATGGCTACACCTTC.

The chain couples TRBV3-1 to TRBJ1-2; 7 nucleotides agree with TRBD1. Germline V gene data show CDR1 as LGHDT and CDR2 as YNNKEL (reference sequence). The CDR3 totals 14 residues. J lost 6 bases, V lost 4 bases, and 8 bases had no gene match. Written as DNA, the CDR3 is TGTGCCAGCAGCCCGGGGACAGTCTACCATGGCTACACCTTC. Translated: CASSPGTVYHGYTF.